The rows below give T cell receptor beta chains drawn from one sample of a study of blood T cell repertoires in COVID-19. Here immunoSEQ multiplex PCR was the method, and the copy in TCRdb shows in-frame clones only, minus some. The sample records some 390,000 clones, more than 75% being singletons. The sequenced sample was peripheral blood. The source is a human donor in a cohort sampled during active COVID-19. CDR3s include the opening cysteine and the closing phenylalanine or tryptophan. A D gene is named only where the DNA matches it firmly. Clone size is stated in some rows and not others, as once, few, many or a class when expanded.

CDR3nt	CDR3aa	v_gene	j_gene	d_gene	abundance
TGTGCCAGCAGCCTCCGGGACAGCGGACTGCGAAACTATGGCTACACCTTC	CASSLRDSGLRNYGYTF	TRBV7-9	TRBJ1-2	TRBD1	few
TGTGCCAGCAGCCTAGATCTGTGGGGACACCCTAGAGAGACCCAGTACTTC	CASSLDLWGHPRETQYF	TRBV14	TRBJ2-5	.	.
TGTGCCAGCAGGTTAGAGGGCCTAACTGGCTACACCTTC	CASRLEGLTGYTF	TRBV28	TRBJ1-2	.	.
TGTGCCAGCAGCCCCACAAGAGTAGGACTTAAGAACACCGGGGAGCTGTTTTTT	CASSPTRVGLKNTGELFF	TRBV21-1	TRBJ2-2	.	.
TGCAGCGTTGAAGTGACAGGCACAGATACGCAGTATTTT	CSVEVTGTDTQYF	TRBV29-1	TRBJ2-3	.	.
TGTGCCAGCGGGGACAGGGATGAGGAAGCTTTCTTT	CASGDRDEEAFF	TRBV9	TRBJ1-1	TRBD1	few
TGTGCCAGCAGACTAGGGTTCACAGATACGCAGTATTTT	CASRLGFTDTQYF	TRBV6-5	TRBJ2-3	.	.
TGCGCCAGCAGCAGGTACACCGGGACAGGGCAGGGGAACACTGAAGCTTTCTTT	CASSRYTGTGQGNTEAFF	TRBV5-1	TRBJ1-1	TRBD1	.
TGTGCCAGCAGCCTGGGGCCCACACTAGCGGGGGGACAAGAGACCCAGTACTTC	CASSLGPTLAGGQETQYF	TRBV3-1/TRBV3-2	TRBJ2-5	TRBD2	.
TGTGCCAGCAGTGACAGCACGGGATCTTACGAGCAGTACTTC	CASSDSTGSYEQYF	TRBV2	TRBJ2-7	.	.
TGTGCCAGCACCAAGACCGGGACTACGGGGACCCAGTACTTC	CASTKTGTTGTQYF	TRBV7-2	TRBJ2-5	TRBD2	few
TGTGCCAGCAAAACGACAGGGGGCCATGAAAAACTGTTTTTT	CASKTTGGHEKLFF	TRBV2	TRBJ1-4	TRBD1	few
TGCGCCAGCAGTCCGAGGACAGGTTTGAACACTGAAGCTTTCTTT	CASSPRTGLNTEAFF	TRBV5-1	TRBJ1-1	TRBD1	.
TGTGCCAGCAGCCAAGCCACAGCCGGAGGGAACCTCTACGAGCAGTACTTC	CASSQATAGGNLYEQYF	TRBV3-1/TRBV3-2	TRBJ2-7	.	.
TGTGCCAGCAGCTCCCCTGGGCGGGGCCCTTACGAGCAGTACTTC	CASSSPGRGPYEQYF	TRBV7-2	TRBJ2-7	.	.
TGTGCCTGGAGGGCTTCACCCTCCTACGAGCAGTACTTC	CAWRASPSYEQYF	TRBV30	TRBJ2-7	.	.
TGTGCCAGCAGTTCAGGGACAGTTGGAAACACCATATATTTT	CASSSGTVGNTIYF	TRBV2	TRBJ1-3	TRBD1	.
TGTGCCAGCAGCCCCAAGACAGGGCCCCATGAGCAGTTCTTC	CASSPKTGPHEQFF	TRBV7-3	TRBJ2-1	TRBD1	few
TGCGCCAGCAGCACAAGGGGAACAGGGGGAAACACCGGGGAGCTGTTTTTT	CASSTRGTGGNTGELFF	TRBV5-1	TRBJ2-2	TRBD1	.
TGTGCCACTTCAGGGGCAACTGAAAAACTGTTTTTT	CATSGATEKLFF	TRBV10-3	TRBJ1-4	.	.
TGTGCCAGCAGTCCCAGCGGGGGGCGCAATGAGCAGTTCTTC	CASSPSGGRNEQFF	TRBV3-1/TRBV3-2	TRBJ2-1	TRBD2	.
TGTGCCAGCAGTGTCGGTTATGGCTACACCTTC	CASSVGYGYTF	TRBV2	TRBJ1-2	.	.
TGTGCCACCAGCAGAGACCGCCGGGTCTTAACAGGGGGAATACCAACTAATGAAAAACTGTTTTTT	CATSRDRRVLTGGIPTNEKLFF	TRBV15	TRBJ1-4	TRBD1	.
TGTGCCAGCAGTCCTACTGGCACAGATACGCAGTATTTT	CASSPTGTDTQYF	TRBV27	TRBJ2-3	.	.
TGTGCCTGGGCCCCCGGACTAGCGACAGACACCCAGTACTTC	CAWAPGLATDTQYF	TRBV30	TRBJ2-5	TRBD2	.
TGCGCCAGCAGCATCGCGGCGAGGGGACTGGGTACGCAGTATTTT	CASSIAARGLGTQYF	TRBV5-1	TRBJ2-3	.	.
TGTGCCAGCAGCAGCTCCGGGACAGATAATGAAAAACTGTTTTTT	CASSSSGTDNEKLFF	TRBV9	TRBJ1-4	TRBD1	.
TGTGCCAGCAGCAAAGGAATTCGGGACAGATTCTATGGCTACACCTTC	CASSKGIRDRFYGYTF	TRBV21-1	TRBJ1-2	.	.
TGTGCCAGCAGCCTAGGTTCGCCAGATACGCAGTATTTT	CASSLGSPDTQYF	TRBV12-3/TRBV12-4	TRBJ2-3	.	.
TGTGCCAGCAGTGAAAAGGAAACGCGGACTGAAGCTTTCTTT	CASSEKETRTEAFF	TRBV6-1	TRBJ1-1	.	many
TGCGCCAGCATCGACAGGGGAAAGAACACTGAAGCTTTCTTT	CASIDRGKNTEAFF	TRBV5-1	TRBJ1-1	TRBD1	few
TGTGCCAGCAGCCAGGCTAGCGGCCCCTACGAGCAGTACTTC	CASSQASGPYEQYF	TRBV3-1/TRBV3-2	TRBJ2-7	TRBD2	.
TGTGCCAGCAGCTTGCTTGACAGGGACCCATCTACCGCGGAAGCTTTCTTT	CASSLLDRDPSTAEAFF	TRBV5-6	TRBJ1-1	TRBD1	.
TGTGCCAGCAGTGAAGGGACAGAGGGATACAATGAGCAGTTCTTC	CASSEGTEGYNEQFF	TRBV25-1	TRBJ2-1	TRBD1	.
TGTGCCAGCAGCTCCCGACAGGGGGGGGTTGAAAAACTGTTTTTT	CASSSRQGGVEKLFF	TRBV7-2	TRBJ1-4	TRBD1	.
TGTGCCAGCAGCCATCTCAGCGGGCATGGCTACACCTTC	CASSHLSGHGYTF	TRBV3-1/TRBV3-2	TRBJ1-2	.	.
TGTGCCAGCACCGAGACAAACTACGAGCAGTACTTC	CASTETNYEQYF	TRBV6-5	TRBJ2-7	.	.
TGTGCCAGCAGCTCTTATCCGACAGGGAGGAATTTGGATGAGCAGTTCTTC	CASSSYPTGRNLDEQFF	TRBV7-3	TRBJ2-1	.	.
TGCGCCAGCAGCTTGCTACAGAACCAAGAGACCCAGTACTTC	CASSLLQNQETQYF	TRBV5-1	TRBJ2-5	.	.
TGTGCCAGTAGTATAGGACAGACGGGGGCCAACGTCCTGACTTTC	CASSIGQTGANVLTF	TRBV19	TRBJ2-6	.	.
TGTGCCAGCAGTTCCCCGGGTTACAATGAGCAGTTCTTC	CASSSPGYNEQFF	TRBV12-3/TRBV12-4	TRBJ2-1	.	.